These 28 T cell receptor beta chains came from one sample sequenced in a study of T cells in Graves' hyperthyroidism and ophthalmopathy (dated 2019 in TCRdb). Libraries came from multiplex PCR. Sequenced using an Illumina HiSeq 2000. The TCR beta CDR3 regions were amplified from the RNA transcripts. The TCR CDR3 was subjected to a first round of RT-PCR using the HTBI primer set and the Qiagen OneStep RT-PCR kit. In TCRdb, the public reads were trimmed at Q25 with fastp and aligned with MiXCR, with productive beta chains retained. Rows are combined by CDR3 protein, so each entry shows the most common genes and DNA. The sample profile shows around 400,000 distinct CDR3 sequences; 25% of them were found once. Clones ranked in the top ten supply less than 75% of the sample. The sequencing sample was made of blood. These receptors all come from a man between 50 and 59 years old with Graves' hyperthyroidism.

This clonotype was observed a few times. This rearrangement joins TRBV4-2 to TRBJ1-4; no firm D call. From germline, CDR1 is LGHNA and CDR2 YNFKEQ. This CDR3 has 16 residues. Trimming shortened V by 1 base and J by 5 bases, and 14 bases separated the two germline ends. In DNA, the CDR3 is TGTGCCAGCAGCCAAGGCTTGGTGCGAGGGAATGAAAAACTGTTTTTT. Amino acid sequence: CASSQGLVRGNEKLFF.

This clonotype has more than one count but fewer than ten. This chain uses TRBV12-3 or TRBV12-4 with TRBJ2-1, with 9 bases identical to TRBD2. This CDR3 spans 15 amino acids. Unmatched junction bases numbered 8, after V lost 4 bases and J lost 7 bases. CDR3 protein: CASSSLRTSENEQFF. As DNA, the CDR3 is TGTGCCAGCAGTTCCCTTAGGACTAGCGAGAATGAGCAGTTCTTC.

The J gene is TRBJ2-7, the V gene TRBV19; weak D call: TRBD2 (7 bases). The V end lost 4 bases, the J end lost 4 bases, and 23 bases lay between the germline ends. There are 17 residues in the CDR3. Looked up from germline, CDR1 is LNHDA and CDR2 is SQIVND (reference sequence). The CDR3 bases are TGTGCCAGTAGTAGCCGGGGGGCGAGGGAAAGTTTATACGAGCAGTACTTC. Translating it yields CASSSRGARESLYEQYF.

The V and J genes are TRBV10-3 and TRBJ2-1; TRBD2 is a possible D gene (6 bases). This CDR3 is built from 15 residues. Looked up from germline, CDR1 is ENHRY and CDR2 is SYGVKD. V gave up 3 bases and J gave up 6 bases, with 15 bases separating them. The CDR3 here is CAISDSTSSGNEQFF. CDR3 sequence (DNA): TGTGCCATCAGTGATTCAACTAGCAGTGGCAATGAGCAGTTCTTC.

The V and J genes are TRBV6-1 and TRBJ2-1, with 7 bases identical to TRBD2. The CDR3 runs to 15 residues. The V gene end was trimmed by 5 bases and the J gene end by 9 bases; junction bases not matched to a gene: 13. The V gene's germline CDR1 is MNHNS and CDR2 SASEGT. The CDR3 bases are TGTGCCAGCAGTCCTGCGGGAGTCAAATTTCGTGAGCAGTTCTTC. This gives the protein CASSPAGVKFREQFF.

This clonotype was found a few times. The chain combines TRBV12-3 or TRBV12-4 with TRBJ1-2; a possible D gene is TRBD1 (5 bases). The V and J ends lost 11 bases and 4 bases respectively, with 20 bases between them. The CDR3 extends over 14 amino acids. CDR3 sequence (DNA): TGTGCCTGCCGGGGAGGGAAAGGGGCCTATGGCTACACCTTC. The encoded protein is CACRGGKGAYGYTF.

This clonotype has a single count. This sequence joins TRBV5-1 and TRBJ2-7; 12 positions match TRBD2. The CDR3 runs to 15 residues. CDR1 SGHRS and CDR2 YFSETQ come from the germline V gene. With 4 bases clipped from V and 5 bases from J, the junction kept 7 bases outside the gene matches. CDR3 in amino acids: CASSNWTSGNHEQYF. Written as DNA, the CDR3 is TGCGCCAGCAGCAACTGGACTAGCGGGAACCACGAGCAGTACTTC.

This clonotype was picked up a small number of times. The V gene is TRBV4-2, the J gene TRBJ1-5; D unresolved. The CDR3 runs to 13 residues. The germline gives CDR1 LGHNA, CDR2 YNFKEQ. Trimming removed 0 bases at V and 5 bases at J, with 5 bases between. In nucleotides, the CDR3 is TGTGCCAGCAGCCAAGATGGGTATCAGCCCCAGCATTTT. Amino acids: CASSQDGYQPQHF.

In nucleotides, the CDR3 is TGCAGCGCAACGACAGGGACGTATGGCTACACCTTC. Translated, it gives CSATTGTYGYTF. The chain uses TRBV29-1 and TRBJ1-2; 7 nucleotides align to TRBD1. Germline values: CDR1 SQVTM, CDR2 ANQGSEA. This CDR3 contains 12 residues. J gave up 5 bases and V 7 bases, and 7 bases lay outside the gene matches.

This clonotype was recorded a few times. V and J are TRBV27 and TRBJ2-2, with D uncertain. Germline V gives CDR1 MNHEY, CDR2 SMNVEV (reference sequence). The CDR3 loop spans 13 amino acids. V lost 10 bases and J 1 base, leaving 10 bases between the germline ends. The CDR3 here is CATVEGNTGELFF. The CDR3 nucleotides read TGTGCCACCGTTGAAGGGAACACCGGGGAGCTGTTTTTT.

CDR3 nucleotide sequence: TGTGCTAGTGGTTTGGGGACCCTGGGCACTGAAGCTTTCTTT. Translation gives CASGLGTLGTEAFF. The chain carries TRBV12-5 and TRBJ1-1; D uncertain. The germline V gene encodes CDR1 LGHNT and CDR2 FRNRAP. The CDR3 runs to 14 residues. V was clipped by 1 base and J by 4 bases, with 10 bases between them.

This clonotype was seen a handful of times. CDR3 residues: CASSLTSGMVPEQFF. DNA of the CDR3: TGCGCCAGCAGCTTAACTAGCGGGATGGTTCCTGAGCAGTTCTTC. V and J are TRBV5-1 and TRBJ2-1, with TRBD2 matching 10 bases. This CDR3 is 15 amino acids long. With V trimmed by 2 bases and J by 9 bases, 8 bases remained unmatched. Germline V gene data show CDR1 as SGHRS and CDR2 as YFSETQ.

This clonotype was counted at least ten times. V is TRBV27 and J is TRBJ1-5, with D unclear. The ends were cut back, 2 bases at V and 3 bases at J, with 8 bases in the middle. The germline gives CDR1 MNHEY, CDR2 SMNVEV (reference sequence). The CDR3 runs to 14 residues. CDR3 nucleotides: TGTGCCAGCAGTTTACAAGGGTTCAATCAGCCCCAGCATTTT. Its translation is CASSLQGFNQPQHF.

This rearrangement joins TRBV15 to TRBJ2-7; D is unresolved. CDR1 is LNHNV and CDR2 is YYDKDF in the germline V gene (reference sequence). The CDR3 spans 14 residues. V was trimmed by 0 bases and J by 1 base, leaving 7 bases between them. Here the CDR3 DNA reads TGTGCCACCAGCAGAGAGCCCGGTTCCTACGAGCAGTACTTC. Translation: CATSREPGSYEQYF. Full variable domain (rest looked up from reference TRBV15 and TRBJ2-7): DAMVIQNPRYQVTQFGKPVTLSCSQTLNHNVMYWYQQKSSQAPKLLFHYYDKDFNNEADTPDNFQSRRPNTSFCFLDIRSPGLGDTAMYLCATSREPGSYEQYFGPGTRLTVT.

This clonotype is a singleton in its sample. This rearrangement joins TRBV6-1 to TRBJ1-6; the D is unclear. Germline loops: CDR1 MNHNS, CDR2 SASEGT. V dropped 1 base and J dropped 8 bases, with 6 bases sitting between them. This CDR3 is 13 amino acids long. The CDR3 reads CASSEGSYSPLHF. The CDR3 DNA reads TGTGCCAGCAGTGAAGGATCCTATTCACCCCTCCACTTT.

This chain connects TRBV20-1 to TRBJ1-1; 7 bases fit TRBD1. The length of the CDR3 is 13 residues. Per germline, CDR1 DFQATT and CDR2 SNEGSKA (reference sequence). The V gene end was trimmed by 0 bases and the J gene end by 10 bases; junction bases not matched to a gene: 8. The CDR3 region has the DNA TGCAGTGCTAGAGATCCTACAGGGGCGGTAGCTTTCTTT. Translated, it gives CSARDPTGAVAFF.

With regard to this clonotype: A read error may explain this, as a much larger clone is one base away. The chain has TRBV20-1 and TRBJ1-1; TRBD1 might be the D (6 bases). Trimming pared 2 bases from V and 3 bases from J, leaving 16 bases between. CDR3 size: 15 residues. CDR1 is DFQATT and CDR2 is SNEGSKA in the germline V gene (reference sequence). This chain's CDR3 is CSARRAGAMDTEAFF. The CDR3 bases are TGCAGTGCTAGACGTGCAGGGGCGATGGACACTGAAGCTTTCTTT.

J is TRBJ1-4 and V is TRBV2, with a possible D match to TRBD1 (6 bases). Germline V CDR1 and CDR2: SNHLY, FYNNEI. This CDR3 is 14 amino acids long. Trimming took 8 bases from V and 2 from J, leaving 12 bases between them. Here the CDR3 DNA reads TGTGCCAGCTGTAGTCAGGGGACTAATGAAAAACTGTTTTTT. This sequence encodes CASCSQGTNEKLFF.

This clonotype has only a few counts. CDR3 coding DNA: TGTGCCAGTAGTATAGTAGGTAGCGGCGCCAATGAGCAGTTCTTC. It is translated as CASSIVGSGANEQFF. The chain couples TRBV19 to TRBJ2-1; D might be TRBD2 (6 bases). The V and J ends lost 1 base and 6 bases respectively, with 13 bases between them. Per germline, CDR1 LNHDA and CDR2 SQIVND (reference sequence). The CDR3 length is 15 residues.

The genes are TRBV20-1 and TRBJ1-3; tentative D call: TRBD1 (5 bases). Germline V gives CDR1 DFQATT, CDR2 SNEGSKA (reference sequence). The V gene lost 6 bases and the J gene lost 4 bases, with 25 bases spanning the gap. The CDR3 runs to 17 residues. The CDR3 DNA is TGCAGTGCCCAAAAAAGGGGACTTACGTTGGAAGGAAACACCATATATTTT. This sequence encodes CSAQKRGLTLEGNTIYF.

This chain joins TRBV4-1 and TRBJ2-1, with 7 positions matching TRBD2. The V gene's germline CDR1 is MGHRA and CDR2 YSYEKL. The CDR3 spans 15 residues. Germline trimming cut 2 bases from V and 5 bases from J; bases unmatched to any gene: 6. Here the CDR3 DNA reads TGCGCCAGCAGCCAATTCAGCGGGGCTAACAATGAGCAGTTCTTC. It is translated as CASSQFSGANNEQFF.

The sample holds many counts of this clonotype. The V and J genes are TRBV28 and TRBJ1-2, with TRBD1 identical over 8 bases. The CDR3 is made up of 14 amino acids. With V trimmed by 1 base and J by 4 bases, 2 bases remained unmatched. The germline CDR1 and CDR2 sequences are MDHEN and SYDVKM. In nucleotides, the CDR3 is TGTGCCAGCAGTTTATCAGGGGGCGCCTATGGCTACACCTTC. It specifies CASSLSGGAYGYTF.

The chain uses TRBV5-6 and TRBJ2-5; 9 nucleotides line up with TRBD2. Trimming cost V 1 base and J 4 bases; bases outside gene matches: 5. The germline CDR1 and CDR2 sequences are SGHDT and YYEEEE. CDR3 length: 15 amino acids. The CDR3 bases are TGTGCCAGCAGCTTGTATGCGGGAGGGGCAGAGACCCAGTACTTC. Translated: CASSLYAGGAETQYF.

This clonotype was seen ten or more times. Relative to the germline gene, one junction end is altered; a read error may explain this. The V and J genes are TRBV5-1 and TRBJ2-7; a weak D match, TRBD2 (5 bases). Per germline, CDR1 SGHRS and CDR2 YFSETQ. This CDR3 is 14 amino acids long. The CDR3 is CASSPRGVSYEQYF. CDR3 DNA: TGTGCCAGCAGTCCCCGGGGAGTCAGCTACGAGCAGTACTTC.

The chain is built from TRBV18 and TRBJ1-1; no clear D. The CDR3 length is 13 residues. V dropped 8 bases and J dropped 1 base, with 11 bases sitting between them. The V gene's germline CDR1 is KGHSH and CDR2 LQKENI. CDR3 nucleotides: TGTGCCAGCCGAAGGGAAGCGAACACTGAAGCTTTCTTT. Its translation: CASRREANTEAFF.

This clonotype came up a few times. The chain links TRBV4-2 to TRBJ2-1, with TRBD1 matching 8 bases. Germline CDR1 is LGHNA and CDR2 is YNFKEQ. V lost 3 bases to trimming and J lost 8 bases; unmatched junction nucleotides: 12. This CDR3 comprises 16 residues. The CDR3 sequence: CASSHRTGSAGYEQFF. CDR3 DNA: TGTGCCAGCAGCCACAGGACAGGGTCTGCAGGCTATGAGCAGTTCTTC.

This clonotype has more than one count but fewer than ten. The genes are TRBV2 and TRBJ2-7; D may be TRBD2 (5 bases). This CDR3 is 16 amino acids long. Germline CDR1 reads SNHLY; CDR2 reads FYNNEI. With 3 bases removed from V and 5 bases from J, the gap between germline ends came to 20 bases. The CDR3 nucleotides read TGTGCCAGCAGTGACCCCGCGTGGGGAGCCCTCGACGAGCAGTACTTC. Translated, it gives CASSDPAWGALDEQYF.

This clonotype was seen a few times. The chain recombines TRBV27 with TRBJ1-6; possible D gene TRBD1, 5 bases. The CDR3 runs to 15 residues. With 6 bases removed from V and 6 bases from J, the gap between germline ends came to 15 bases. Germline values: CDR1 MNHEY, CDR2 SMNVEV (reference sequence). As DNA, the CDR3 is TGTGCCAGCAGCCCCGTCGGTCAGGGTAATTCACCCCTCCACTTT. Protein sequence: CASSPVGQGNSPLHF.